This is a list of T cell receptor beta chains from one sample in a study of cytomegalovirus exposure and HLA in healthy donors. Assay used: immunoSEQ multiplex PCR; TCRdb lists only in-frame clones, some missing. The table records around 54,000 clones, approximately 89% of them present only once. Sequenced material: PBMCs. The receptors shown here come from a woman aged 18-35 years in good health and CMV-seropositive. CDR3s include the opening cysteine and the closing phenylalanine or tryptophan. The order of the fields is clone size, J gene, CDR3 length, D gene, V gene, CDR3 protein, CDR3 DNA. The D gene is left open where the match is weak. Rows give clone size only sometimes, using once, few, many, or a class for an expanded clone.

once | TRBJ2-2 | 18 | TRBD2 | TRBV5-1 | CASSSGTSGGKPTGELFF | TGCGCCAGCAGCTCCGGGACTAGCGGGGGGAAGCCCACCGGGGAGCTGTTTTTT
few | TRBJ1-1 | 15 | TRBD1 | TRBV6-6 | CASSPETGRNTEAFF | TGTGCCAGCAGTCCGGAGACAGGGAGGAACACTGAAGCTTTCTTT
NA | TRBJ1-1 | 16 | NA | TRBV5-8 | CASSQLLTLEGTEAFF | TGTGCCAGCAGCCAACTATTGACTCTCGAGGGTACTGAAGCTTTCTTT
NA | TRBJ2-5 | 14 | NA | TRBV5-1 | CASSGQGIQETQYF | TGCGCCAGCAGCGGGCAGGGTATCCAAGAGACCCAGTACTTC
NA | TRBJ1-1 | 14 | NA | TRBV7-2 | CASSLAGPNSGAFF | TGTGCCAGCAGCTTAGCGGGCCCTAATTCTGGGGCTTTCTTT
NA | TRBJ1-4 | 18 | TRBD1 | TRBV7-6 | CASSLFWDRSDPNEKLFF | TGTGCCAGCAGCTTATTTTGGGACAGGTCGGACCCTAATGAAAAACTGTTTTTT
few | TRBJ1-6 | 12 | TRBD1 | TRBV5-1 | CASSEDRAALHF | TGCGCCAGCAGCGAGGACAGGGCAGCCCTCCACTTT
once | TRBJ1-5 | 15 | NA | TRBV4-1 | CASSQGWGDNQPQHF | TGCGCCAGCAGCCAAGGGTGGGGGGACAATCAGCCCCAGCATTTT
NA | TRBJ2-1 | 16 | TRBD1 | TRBV7-9 | CASSYRTGGLYNEQFF | TGTGCCAGCAGCTACCGGACAGGGGGACTCTACAATGAGCAGTTCTTC
NA | TRBJ2-5 | 16 | TRBD1 | TRBV7-9 | CASSFRDRGFQETQYF | TGTGCCAGCAGCTTCCGGGACAGGGGTTTCCAAGAGACCCAGTACTTC
once | TRBJ1-1 | 14 | NA | TRBV2 | CASSDGPMNTEAFF | TGTGCCAGCAGTGACGGTCCGATGAACACTGAAGCTTTCTTT
NA | TRBJ2-7 | 15 | NA | TRBV25-1 | CASSIALTSSYEQYF | TGTGCCAGCAGTATTGCCCTTACCAGCTCCTACGAGCAGTACTTC
NA | TRBJ2-2 | 15 | NA | TRBV5-1 | CASSLEGLDTGELFF | TGCGCCAGCAGCTTGGAGGGGTTGGACACCGGGGAGCTGTTTTTT
NA | TRBJ2-7 | 14 | NA | TRBV2 | CASFDGESSYEQYF | TGTGCCAGCTTTGACGGGGAGAGCTCCTACGAGCAGTACTTC
NA | TRBJ1-1 | 15 | NA | TRBV19 | CASSTQTVGHTEAFF | TGTGCCAGTAGTACCCAGACAGTGGGGCACACTGAAGCTTTCTTT
NA | TRBJ1-1 | 14 | TRBD1 | TRBV5-1 | CASSYDRGDTEAFF | TGCGCCAGCAGCTACGACAGGGGTGACACTGAAGCTTTCTTT
NA | TRBJ1-2 | 14 | NA | TRBV18 | CASHQGFSDYGYTF | TGTGCCAGTCATCAGGGCTTCTCAGACTATGGCTACACCTTC
NA | TRBJ1-6 | 17 | TRBD1 | TRBV7-9 | CASSLENGGTGVSPLHF | TGTGCCAGCAGCTTAGAGAACGGTGGGACAGGGGTCTCACCCCTCCACTTT
NA | TRBJ1-1 | 13 | TRBD1 | TRBV14 | CASSQNPGQGAFF | TGTGCCAGCAGCCAAAACCCGGGACAGGGGGCTTTCTTT
NA | TRBJ2-3 | 17 | TRBD2 | TRBV18 | CASSPVASGGAEDTQYF | TGTGCCAGCTCACCCGTGGCTAGCGGGGGGGCCGAAGATACGCAGTATTTT
NA | TRBJ1-3 | 15 | NA | TRBV27 | CASSLAGSSGNTIYF | TGTGCCAGCAGTTTAGCAGGAAGCTCTGGAAACACCATATATTTT
NA | TRBJ1-5 | 12 | NA | TRBV6-6 | CASSYSGGAQHF | TGTGCCAGCAGTTACTCAGGGGGGGCCCAGCATTTT
NA | TRBJ2-1 | 14 | NA | TRBV9 | CASSHTRDYNEQFF | TGTGCCAGCAGCCATACTAGAGACTACAATGAGCAGTTCTTC
NA | TRBJ1-3 | 14 | TRBD1 | TRBV7-9 | CASSATGAGNTIYF | TGTGCCAGCAGCGCTACAGGGGCTGGAAACACCATATATTTT
once | TRBJ2-7 | 14 | TRBD1 | TRBV28 | CASSLRQGLYEQYF | TGTGCCAGCAGCCTCCGACAGGGCCTCTACGAGCAGTACTTC
NA | TRBJ2-5 | 17 | TRBD1 | TRBV28 | CASSLFRDSLYQETQYF | TGTGCCAGCAGTTTGTTTAGGGACAGCTTGTACCAAGAGACCCAGTACTTC
NA | TRBJ2-2 | 12 | NA | TRBV30 | CAHGGDTGELFF | TGTGCCCACGGTGGAGACACCGGGGAGCTGTTTTTT
NA | TRBJ2-3 | 13 | NA | TRBV5-5 | CASSLGDGDTQYF | TGTGCCAGCAGCTTGGGAGATGGAGATACGCAGTATTTT
NA | TRBJ1-1 | 13 | NA | TRBV5-3 | CARRNRENTEAFF | TGTGCCAGAAGAAACAGGGAGAACACTGAAGCTTTCTTT
NA | TRBJ2-2 | 15 | TRBD1 | TRBV6-1 | CASRPGTGDTGELFF | TGTGCCAGCAGGCCCGGGACAGGCGACACCGGGGAGCTGTTTTTT
NA | TRBJ2-5 | 16 | NA | TRBV5-4 | CASSLGQGGPQETQYF | TGTGCCAGCAGCTTGGGGCAGGGTGGGCCCCAAGAGACCCAGTACTTC
NA | TRBJ1-6 | 13 | NA | TRBV7-2 | CASSFKRYSPLHF | TGTGCCAGCAGCTTTAAGAGGTATTCACCCCTCCACTTT
NA | TRBJ2-3 | 15 | NA | TRBV2 | CASSYASRATDTQYF | TGTGCCAGCAGCTACGCTAGCCGAGCTACAGATACGCAGTATTTT
NA | TRBJ2-7 | 16 | TRBD2 | TRBV6-1 | CASSELERGPSYEQYF | TGTGCCAGCAGTGAATTGGAGCGGGGGCCCTCCTACGAGCAGTACTTC
NA | TRBJ1-5 | 16 | NA | TRBV18 | CASSPNTGYSNQPQHF | TGTGCCAGCTCACCCAATACAGGGTATAGCAATCAGCCCCAGCATTTT